The entry below gives a single T cell receptor beta chain sequence along with its context. The antigen this receptor binds is unknown. No clone much larger than this one lies a single base away; base qualities are absent. The record originates from a study of blood T cell repertoires in COVID-19 (TCRdb year 2020). Context from the whole study: Collaborator samples came from the United States, Italy and Spain and covered acute and convalescent phases of COVID-19. The material from the prospective study consisted of cDNA or gDNA derived from T cells, B-cell-depleted T cells, or PBMCs. Deeply sampled blood TCRbeta repertoires from subjects exposed to, actively infected with, or recovered from COVID-19 were included in the dataset. The repertoires were released in a freely available public database intended as a resource for research on the immune response to SARS-CoV-2. Samples came from the ongoing ImmuneRACE study (first 160 participants) plus 1,254 subjects from 6 global collaborators. A de-identified subject ID, COVID-19 status, age in years and sex were almost always included in the sample metadata. HLA class I and class II types, where available, came from metadata supplied by the sample provider rather than from assay-based typing. Beyond this particular receptor, the publication reports: How much clinical and demographic metadata was included differed by source and by participant, and the metadata was provided uncurated.

The immunoSEQ Assay, a bias-controlled multiplex PCR, was used to amplify TCRbeta CDR3 regions from genomic DNA. In the authors' own workflow: The number of nucleated cells in each sample was estimated from the amplification of reference gene primers within the assay. Sequence reads were collapsed and filtered to measure the absolute abundance of every unique TCRbeta CDR3 rearrangement. For each sample, productive Simpson clonality was calculated as the square root of Simpson's diversity index across productive rearrangements. In TCRdb, the immuneACCESS table is reduced to in-frame sequences with V and J assigned. These tables do not hold every clone; where another copy was compared, an unresolved V gene accounts for under half, and the others remain unexplained. Clone size and the V and J calls come from that table; the DNA yielded D and trimming. In all, the sample holds about 84,000 clones, and over 90% of those were seen once. The biggest ten clones account for roughly 4.7% of the sample.

Each collaborating institution followed its own protocols to collect whole blood in K2EDTA tubes. Collaborator samples were shipped for TCRbeta analysis as frozen whole blood, isolated PBMCs, or DNA extracted from either sample type. The CDR3 sequence holds 18 residues, the cysteine and phenylalanine included. This entry keeps only the CDR3 DNA: 54 bases, framed from base 1. From the germline V gene, CDR1 is MDHEN and CDR2 is SYDVKM. The germline V end is reduced by 6 bases and the J end by 4 bases; junction bases left unmatched: 19. The V and J segments used are TRBV28 and TRBJ1-2, and TRBD1 matches 8 of the central bases. This clonotype was obtained from a human donor with active COVID-19. The donor label of this sample is uncertain. Sample: peripheral blood. Here is the DNA: TGTGCCAGCAGCCCCCGGGACAGGTATAAAGGACGCCCCTATGGCTACACCTTC. The resulting protein is CASSPRDRYKGRPYGYTF.